The 6 T cell receptor beta chains in this list originate from one sample, sequenced in a study of beta chain features in type 1 diabetes. Study-level points and caveats: Type 1 diabetes patients had TCRB CDR3s that were shorter (moderately but significantly so) in all four CD4+ subsets.

Their cognate antigens are unknown. Since all of the isolated RNA was reverse transcribed, expressed TCRB transcripts were what got sequenced. Here immunoSEQ multiplex PCR was the method, and the copy in TCRdb shows in-frame clones only, minus some. Of more than 250,000 clones listed, approximately 24% are singletons. Input material: naive CD4+ T cells from blood. These receptors all stem from a woman aged 25-40 years with type 1 diabetes.

The J gene is TRBJ1-1, the V gene TRBV7-9, with D hard to call. Germline values: CDR1 SEHNR, CDR2 FQNEAQ (reference sequence). The CDR3 covers 12 residues. V was cut by 3 bases and J by 6 bases, with 8 bases left in between. The CDR3 nucleotides read TGTGCCAGCAGCTTTCGGGTGGCTGAAGCTTTCTTT. It encodes CASSFRVAEAFF.

The CDR3 sequence: CASSSNRRSTEAFF. In nucleotides, the CDR3 is TGTGCCAGCAGTTCAAACCGACGGAGCACTGAAGCTTTCTTT. This sequence joins TRBV5-6 and TRBJ1-1; D remains ambiguous. This CDR3 is built from 14 residues. Germline V gives CDR1 SGHDT, CDR2 YYEEEE. Trimming removed 5 bases at V and 4 bases at J, with 15 bases between.

CDR3 nucleotides: TGTGCCAGCAGCTTCGGCGGACAGGGAAGGACGCCCCAGCATTTT. Its protein is CASSFGGQGRTPQHF. This chain connects TRBV5-4 to TRBJ1-5; TRBD1 aligns across 8 bases. Germline assignment: CDR1 SGHNT and CDR2 YYREEE (reference sequence). Trimming at V came to 2 bases and at J to 9 bases, leaving 10 bases not matched to a gene. The CDR3 length is 15 residues.

This clone came up a few times. The V and J genes are TRBV28 and TRBJ1-1; tentative D call: TRBD1 (5 bases). Germline V gene lookup returns CDR1 MDHEN and CDR2 SYDVKM. This CDR3 spans 14 amino acids. Trimming shortened V by 5 bases and J by 3 bases, and 13 bases separated the two germline ends. CDR3 loop: CASSPQGLYTEAFF. CDR3 DNA: TGTGCCAGCAGTCCTCAGGGATTGTACACTGAAGCTTTCTTT. Combining the CDR3 with reference TRBV28 and TRBJ1-1 gives the whole variable domain DVKVTQSSRYLVKRTGEKVFLECVQDMDHENMFWYRQDPGLGLRLIYFSYDVKMKEKGDIPEGYSVSREKKERFSLILESASTNQTSMYLCASSPQGLYTEAFFGQGTRLTVV.

This clone came up a few times. V is TRBV25-1 and J is TRBJ2-5; maybe TRBD2 (6 bases). The germline V gene encodes CDR1 MGHDK and CDR2 SYGVNS. Trimming removed 8 bases from V and 1 base from J, with 14 bases in between. This CDR3 is built from 14 residues. CDR3 DNA: TGTGCCAGCTCCGTGGGCGGGACCCAAGAGACCCAGTACTTC. As protein: CASSVGGTQETQYF.

The V gene is TRBV4-1, the J gene TRBJ1-1; possibly TRBD1 for D (6 bases). Germline V lookup: CDR1 MGHRA, CDR2 YSYEKL. There are 20 residues in the CDR3. The V and J ends lost 0 bases and 4 bases respectively, with 27 bases between them. The CDR3 nucleotides are TGCGCCAGCAGCCAAGATCGCCCCCGCCAGGGGTTTCTTATGGTCACTGAAGCTTTCTTT. Its translation is CASSQDRPRQGFLMVTEAFF.